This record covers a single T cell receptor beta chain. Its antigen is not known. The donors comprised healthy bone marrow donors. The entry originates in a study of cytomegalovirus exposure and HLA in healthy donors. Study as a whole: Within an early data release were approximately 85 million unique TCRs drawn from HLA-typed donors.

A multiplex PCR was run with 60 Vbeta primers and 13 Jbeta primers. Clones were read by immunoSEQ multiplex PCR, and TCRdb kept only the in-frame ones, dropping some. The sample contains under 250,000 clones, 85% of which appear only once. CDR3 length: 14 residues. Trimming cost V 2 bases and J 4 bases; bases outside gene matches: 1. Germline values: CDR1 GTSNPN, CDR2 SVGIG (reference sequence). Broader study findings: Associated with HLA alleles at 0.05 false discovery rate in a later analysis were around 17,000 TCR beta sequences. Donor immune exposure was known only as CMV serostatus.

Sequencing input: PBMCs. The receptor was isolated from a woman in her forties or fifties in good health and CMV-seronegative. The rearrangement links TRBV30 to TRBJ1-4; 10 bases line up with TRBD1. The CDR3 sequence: CAWSRTGGNEKLFF. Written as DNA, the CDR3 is TGTGCCTGGAGTCGGACAGGGGGTAATGAAAAACTGTTTTTT.